This entry lists 29 T cell receptor beta chains sequenced from one sample in a study of CD8 T cells in ankylosing spondylitis. MiXCR was run by TCRdb on the 5' RACE reads, yielding one entry per CDR3 protein. The sample records more than 150,000 distinct CDR3 sequences, 13% being singletons. The sample consisted of blood, either unsorted or a sorted T cell fraction (not recorded which). Source of these receptors: a male donor with ankylosing spondylitis or in good health (not recorded which).

The chain recombines TRBV7-9 with TRBJ1-6; D unclear. V lost 1 base and J 9 bases, leaving 7 bases between the germline ends. Germline CDR1 is SEHNR and CDR2 is FQNEAQ (reference sequence). This CDR3 spans 13 amino acids. CDR3 sequence: CASSLVGSSPLHF. The CDR3 DNA reads TGTGCCAGCAGCTTAGTGGGGAGTTCACCCCTCCACTTT.

V is TRBV12-3 or TRBV12-4 and J is TRBJ2-3; TRBD2 agrees at 10 bases. The CDR3 runs to 15 residues. Trimming at V came to 5 bases and at J to 3 bases, leaving 5 bases not matched to a gene. The DNA of the CDR3 is TGTGCCAGCAGTACCGGGACTAGCGTGACAGATACGCAGTATTTT. It is translated as CASSTGTSVTDTQYF.

The chain couples TRBV4-1 to TRBJ1-4; D possibly corresponds to TRBD1 (5 bases). The length of the CDR3 is 14 residues. The germline V gene encodes CDR1 MGHRA and CDR2 YSYEKL. V shed 3 bases and J shed 4 bases, with 9 bases lying between them. CDR3 amino acids: CASSQTQGNEKLFF. In nucleotides, the CDR3 is TGCGCCAGCAGCCAGACTCAGGGTAATGAAAAACTGTTTTTT.

This clonotype was counted only a few times. The V and J genes are TRBV7-2 and TRBJ2-7; 10 nucleotides align to TRBD1. This CDR3 is 19 amino acids long. V dropped 6 bases and J dropped 0; count of bases not matched to a gene: 17. From germline, CDR1 is SGHTA and CDR2 FQGNSA. CDR3 sequence (DNA): TGTGCCAGCAGTTCTAGCCGGGACAGGGGTCCCGAGCGCTCCTACGAGCAGTACTTC. This sequence encodes CASSSSRDRGPERSYEQYF.

This clonotype has more than one count but fewer than ten. The chain carries TRBV5-6 and TRBJ2-7; D uncertain. CDR1 and CDR2 (germline): SGHDT, YYEEEE. This CDR3 is built from 12 residues. V was clipped by 6 bases and J by 5 bases, with 12 bases between them. The CDR3 DNA reads TGTGCCAGCACCTCATTAACGAACGAGCAGTACTTC. The encoded protein is CASTSLTNEQYF.

V and J are TRBV7-9 and TRBJ1-2, with 7 bases identical to TRBD1. The CDR3 is 13 amino acids. Germline V lookup: CDR1 SEHNR, CDR2 FQNEAQ (reference sequence). Losses at the gene ends were 6 bases for V and 6 bases for J; bases not matched to a gene: 7. The CDR3: CASSSGTANGYTF. CDR3 DNA: TGTGCCAGCAGTTCGGGGACAGCGAATGGCTACACCTTC.

In this sample, this clonotype turned up a few times. The J gene is TRBJ1-3, the V gene TRBV21-1. TRBV21-1 is a listed pseudogene. The CDR3 extends over 16 amino acids. CDR3 bases: TGTGCCAGCAGCAAAGCACCGGAAGGCTCTGGAAACACCATATATTTT. Encoded protein: CASSKAPEGSGNTIYF.

The chain couples TRBV4-1 to TRBJ1-3; D possibly corresponds to TRBD1 (6 bases). The germline V gene encodes CDR1 MGHRA and CDR2 YSYEKL. V gave up 4 bases and J gave up 8 bases, with 9 bases separating them. The CDR3 has 12 amino acids. CDR3 coding DNA: TGCGCCAGCAGCCCGAGGGGGGACACCATATATTTT. Residues: CASSPRGDTIYF.

This clonotype was seen only a few times. The chain uses TRBV6-1 and TRBJ2-5, with D unclear. The CDR3 is 15 amino acids. CDR1 is MNHNS, CDR2 SASEGT, per germline. V was trimmed by 2 bases and J by 2 bases, leaving 12 bases between them. The CDR3: CASSELGRIQETQYF. The CDR3 DNA follows: TGTGCCAGCAGTGAACTAGGGCGTATTCAAGAGACCCAGTACTTC.

The chain couples TRBV7-8 to TRBJ2-3; TRBD2 matches at 7 bases. The CDR3 is made up of 13 amino acids. J gave up 6 bases and V 3 bases, and 3 bases lay outside the gene matches. Germline V gene lookup returns CDR1 SGHVS and CDR2 FQNEAQ. The CDR3 reads CASSFLREDTQYF. The CDR3 DNA follows: TGTGCCAGCAGCTTCCTGCGGGAGGATACGCAGTATTTT.

This clonotype was found many times. The junction departs from the called germline gene at one end, perhaps through a read error. This chain uses TRBV7-8 with TRBJ2-3; TRBD2 agrees at 8 bases. The CDR3 loop spans 15 amino acids. Germline V gene sequence: CDR1 SGHVS, CDR2 FQNEAQ. The DNA of the CDR3 is TGTGCCAGCAGGAATCTAGCGGGTGGGCCGGATAAGCAGTATTTT. Translation: CASRNLAGGPDKQYF.

In this sample, this clonotype turned up a few times. For the CDR3, the DNA is TGCAGTGGCACGTTGGTCCCCCAAAACATTCAGTACTTC. Amino acid sequence: CSGTLVPQNIQYF. The chain joins TRBV20-1 to TRBJ2-4; no reliable D call. CDR1 and CDR2 from the germline V gene are DFQATT and SNEGSKA (reference sequence). V was pared by 7 bases and J by 5 bases, with 15 bases between. The CDR3 spans 13 residues.

This clonotype has more than one count but fewer than ten. The rearrangement links TRBV29-1 to TRBJ1-1; 11 positions agree with TRBD1. Germline V gene data show CDR1 as SQVTM and CDR2 as ANQGSEA. The CDR3 consists of 13 residues. Unmatched junction bases numbered 9, after V lost 7 bases and J lost 8 bases. The CDR3 nucleotides are TGCAGCGACCGGACAGGGGGCGCATCGGAAGCTTTCTTT. It specifies CSDRTGGASEAFF.

The chain recombines TRBV2 with TRBJ2-7, with D possibly being TRBD2 (7 bases). The CDR3 covers 16 residues. The V gene lost 6 bases and the J gene lost 0 bases, with 18 bases spanning the gap. Germline V gene data show CDR1 as SNHLY and CDR2 as FYNNEI. CDR3 protein: CASSLLGGAISYEQYF. For the CDR3, the DNA is TGTGCCAGCAGCCTCCTGGGGGGGGCTATCTCCTACGAGCAGTACTTC. Full variable domain (remainder filled in from reference TRBV2 and TRBJ2-7): EPEVTQTPSHQVTQMGQEVILRCVPISNHLYFYWYRQILGQKVEFLVSFYNNEISEKSEIFDDQFSVERPDGSNFTLKIRSTKLEDSAMYFCASSLLGGAISYEQYFGPGTRLTVT.

The sample holds many counts of this clonotype. The chain joins TRBV4-2 to TRBJ2-1, with TRBD1 identical over 7 bases. This CDR3 is 11 amino acids long. Germline CDR1 LGHNA, CDR2 YNFKEQ. J gave up 10 bases and V 4 bases, and 1 base lay outside the gene matches. The CDR3 DNA reads as TGTGCCAGCAGCCTGACAGGGGAGCAGTTCTTC. Protein: CASSLTGEQFF.

This sequence joins TRBV19 and TRBJ2-5; 9 nucleotides agree with TRBD2. V lost 5 bases to trimming and J lost 2 bases; unmatched junction nucleotides: 9. CDR1 is LNHDA and CDR2 is SQIVND in the germline V gene (reference sequence). The CDR3 consists of 16 residues. CDR3 DNA: TGTGCCAGTAGTGCGACTAGCGGATGGGTTCAAGAGACCCAGTACTTC. This sequence encodes CASSATSGWVQETQYF.

This clonotype was picked up a small number of times. The rearrangement joins TRBV12-3 or TRBV12-4 to TRBJ2-7; 8 bases are a match to TRBD2. The trim removed 6 bases at V and 6 bases at J, leaving 13 bases unmatched. The CDR3 runs 15 residues. CDR3 sequence: CASSPIAGSKGEQYF. In nucleotides, the CDR3 is TGTGCCAGCAGCCCGATAGCGGGAAGTAAGGGCGAGCAGTACTTC.

This clonotype appeared many times. The chain has TRBV4-2 and TRBJ2-7; weak D call: TRBD2 (5 bases). The CDR3 length is 14 residues. Germline lookup yields CDR1 LGHNA and CDR2 YNFKEQ. The ends were cut back, 3 bases at V and 7 bases at J, with 16 bases in the middle. The CDR3 sequence is CASSHSGSLGEQYF. DNA of the CDR3: TGTGCCAGCAGCCATTCGGGAAGCTTGGGGGAGCAGTACTTC.

This chain joins TRBV5-1 and TRBJ1-2; the D gene is possibly TRBD1 (5 bases). The CDR3 is 14 residues long. The V gene lost 2 bases and the J gene lost 5 bases, with 13 bases spanning the gap. CDR1 and CDR2 (germline): SGHRS, YFSETQ. CDR3 residues: CASSFYQGGYGYTF. CDR3 sequence (DNA): TGCGCCAGCAGCTTTTACCAGGGCGGATATGGCTACACCTTC.

This clonotype was observed a few times. The chain couples TRBV27 to TRBJ2-3; no clear D gene. The V gene's germline CDR1 is MNHEY and CDR2 SMNVEV (reference sequence). Deletions cut 1 base from V and 2 bases from J, with 7 bases between. The CDR3 runs to 14 residues. CDR3: CASSLLPVTDTQYF. DNA of the CDR3: TGTGCCAGCAGTTTATTGCCCGTCACAGATACGCAGTATTTT.

V is TRBV20-1 and J is TRBJ2-3; D remains unclear. Germline V gene lookup returns CDR1 DFQATT and CDR2 SNEGSKA (reference sequence). CDR3 size: 14 residues. The ends were cut back, 0 bases at V and 6 bases at J, with 13 bases in the middle. The CDR3 coding sequence is TGCAGTGCTAGAGAGAGGAGTGGTCGGGATACGCAGTATTTT. Protein product: CSARERSGRDTQYF.

The J gene is TRBJ1-1, the V gene TRBV11-3, with D maybe TRBD1 (5 bases). V shed 4 bases and J shed 5 bases, with 14 bases lying between them. Germline lookup yields CDR1 SGHNT and CDR2 YENEEA. This CDR3 has 14 residues. The CDR3 sequence is CASSSRVGETEAFF. Written as DNA, the CDR3 is TGTGCCAGCAGCTCGCGGGTGGGGGAGACTGAAGCTTTCTTT. Drawing the rest from reference TRBV11-3 and TRBJ1-1, the complete variable domain is EAGVVQSPRYKIIEKKQPVAFWCNPISGHNTLYWYLQNLGQGPELLIRYENEEAVDDSQLPKDRFSAERLKGVDSTLKIQPAELGDSAVYLCASSSRVGETEAFFGQGTRLTVV.

The V call is TRBV7-6, the J call TRBJ2-7; D gene ambiguous. CDR3 length: 15 residues. V gave up 2 bases and J gave up 6 bases, with 17 bases separating them. CDR1 and CDR2 (germline): SGHVS, FNYEAQ. The CDR3 nucleotides read TGTGCCAGCAGCTTACTTCGGATAGGGTCCCCCGAGCAGTACTTC. Residues: CASSLLRIGSPEQYF. Supplemented by reference TRBV7-6 and TRBJ2-7, the full variable domain reads GAGVSQSPRYKVTKRGQDVALRCDPISGHVSLYWYRQALGQGPEFLTYFNYEAQQDKSGLPNDRFSAERPEGSISTLTIQRTEQRDSAMYRCASSLLRIGSPEQYFGPGTRLTVT.

This chain links TRBV4-1 with TRBJ2-2; 10 bases agree with TRBD1. Germline V gene sequence: CDR1 MGHRA, CDR2 YSYEKL. The ends lost 0 bases at V and 8 bases at J; junction bases unmatched: 12. The CDR3 has 18 residues. CDR3 sequence (DNA): TGCGCCAGCAGCCAAGATACGGCAGGGACAGGGGCTTCGGGGGAGCTGTTTTTT. This encodes CASSQDTAGTGASGELFF.

In this sample, this clonotype turned up a few times. J is TRBJ2-7 and V is TRBV6-1; tentative D call: TRBD2 (6 bases). With 5 bases removed from V and 4 bases from J, the gap between germline ends came to 15 bases. Germline assignment: CDR1 MNHNS and CDR2 SASEGT. This CDR3 is 14 amino acids long. This CDR3 is CASSNSGILYEQYF. As DNA, the CDR3 is TGTGCCAGCAGTAATAGCGGAATACTATACGAGCAGTACTTC.

This clonotype was picked up a small number of times. The rearrangement uses TRBV11-2 and TRBJ2-1, with 8 bases matching TRBD1. The CDR3 contains 15 residues. The ends lost 1 base at V and 6 bases at J; junction bases unmatched: 5. Germline values: CDR1 SGHAT, CDR2 FQNNGV. The CDR3 DNA is TGTGCCAGCAGCTTAGGGGAAACAGGGGGCAATGAGCAGTTCTTC. As protein: CASSLGETGGNEQFF.

The J gene is TRBJ2-1, the V gene TRBV5-6, with TRBD1 as a possible D gene (5 bases). This CDR3 has 15 amino acids. The V gene lost 2 bases and the J gene lost 4 bases, with 13 bases spanning the gap. Germline loops: CDR1 SGHDT, CDR2 YYEEEE. The CDR3 loop is CASSFSAGKYNEQFF. The CDR3, as DNA: TGTGCCAGCAGCTTTTCGGCAGGGAAGTACAATGAGCAGTTCTTC.

The V call is TRBV25-1, the J call TRBJ1-6; a possible D gene is TRBD1 (5 bases). V dropped 2 bases and J dropped 10 bases, with 12 bases sitting between them. CDR1 and CDR2 (germline): MGHDK, SYGVNS. The CDR3 has 14 residues. CDR3 in DNA: TGTGCCAGCAGTGAAGAGAGGGGCGACTCACCCCTCCACTTT. It codes for CASSEERGDSPLHF.

The V call is TRBV6-1, the J call TRBJ1-1; 7 bases are a match to TRBD1. This CDR3 has 16 residues. The junction had 8 bases not matched to a gene; V was cut back by 2 bases and J by 2 bases. Germline V gene lookup returns CDR1 MNHNS and CDR2 SASEGT. This CDR3 is CASSEYWTGLNTEAFF. CDR3 bases: TGTGCCAGCAGTGAATATTGGACAGGCCTAAACACTGAAGCTTTCTTT.